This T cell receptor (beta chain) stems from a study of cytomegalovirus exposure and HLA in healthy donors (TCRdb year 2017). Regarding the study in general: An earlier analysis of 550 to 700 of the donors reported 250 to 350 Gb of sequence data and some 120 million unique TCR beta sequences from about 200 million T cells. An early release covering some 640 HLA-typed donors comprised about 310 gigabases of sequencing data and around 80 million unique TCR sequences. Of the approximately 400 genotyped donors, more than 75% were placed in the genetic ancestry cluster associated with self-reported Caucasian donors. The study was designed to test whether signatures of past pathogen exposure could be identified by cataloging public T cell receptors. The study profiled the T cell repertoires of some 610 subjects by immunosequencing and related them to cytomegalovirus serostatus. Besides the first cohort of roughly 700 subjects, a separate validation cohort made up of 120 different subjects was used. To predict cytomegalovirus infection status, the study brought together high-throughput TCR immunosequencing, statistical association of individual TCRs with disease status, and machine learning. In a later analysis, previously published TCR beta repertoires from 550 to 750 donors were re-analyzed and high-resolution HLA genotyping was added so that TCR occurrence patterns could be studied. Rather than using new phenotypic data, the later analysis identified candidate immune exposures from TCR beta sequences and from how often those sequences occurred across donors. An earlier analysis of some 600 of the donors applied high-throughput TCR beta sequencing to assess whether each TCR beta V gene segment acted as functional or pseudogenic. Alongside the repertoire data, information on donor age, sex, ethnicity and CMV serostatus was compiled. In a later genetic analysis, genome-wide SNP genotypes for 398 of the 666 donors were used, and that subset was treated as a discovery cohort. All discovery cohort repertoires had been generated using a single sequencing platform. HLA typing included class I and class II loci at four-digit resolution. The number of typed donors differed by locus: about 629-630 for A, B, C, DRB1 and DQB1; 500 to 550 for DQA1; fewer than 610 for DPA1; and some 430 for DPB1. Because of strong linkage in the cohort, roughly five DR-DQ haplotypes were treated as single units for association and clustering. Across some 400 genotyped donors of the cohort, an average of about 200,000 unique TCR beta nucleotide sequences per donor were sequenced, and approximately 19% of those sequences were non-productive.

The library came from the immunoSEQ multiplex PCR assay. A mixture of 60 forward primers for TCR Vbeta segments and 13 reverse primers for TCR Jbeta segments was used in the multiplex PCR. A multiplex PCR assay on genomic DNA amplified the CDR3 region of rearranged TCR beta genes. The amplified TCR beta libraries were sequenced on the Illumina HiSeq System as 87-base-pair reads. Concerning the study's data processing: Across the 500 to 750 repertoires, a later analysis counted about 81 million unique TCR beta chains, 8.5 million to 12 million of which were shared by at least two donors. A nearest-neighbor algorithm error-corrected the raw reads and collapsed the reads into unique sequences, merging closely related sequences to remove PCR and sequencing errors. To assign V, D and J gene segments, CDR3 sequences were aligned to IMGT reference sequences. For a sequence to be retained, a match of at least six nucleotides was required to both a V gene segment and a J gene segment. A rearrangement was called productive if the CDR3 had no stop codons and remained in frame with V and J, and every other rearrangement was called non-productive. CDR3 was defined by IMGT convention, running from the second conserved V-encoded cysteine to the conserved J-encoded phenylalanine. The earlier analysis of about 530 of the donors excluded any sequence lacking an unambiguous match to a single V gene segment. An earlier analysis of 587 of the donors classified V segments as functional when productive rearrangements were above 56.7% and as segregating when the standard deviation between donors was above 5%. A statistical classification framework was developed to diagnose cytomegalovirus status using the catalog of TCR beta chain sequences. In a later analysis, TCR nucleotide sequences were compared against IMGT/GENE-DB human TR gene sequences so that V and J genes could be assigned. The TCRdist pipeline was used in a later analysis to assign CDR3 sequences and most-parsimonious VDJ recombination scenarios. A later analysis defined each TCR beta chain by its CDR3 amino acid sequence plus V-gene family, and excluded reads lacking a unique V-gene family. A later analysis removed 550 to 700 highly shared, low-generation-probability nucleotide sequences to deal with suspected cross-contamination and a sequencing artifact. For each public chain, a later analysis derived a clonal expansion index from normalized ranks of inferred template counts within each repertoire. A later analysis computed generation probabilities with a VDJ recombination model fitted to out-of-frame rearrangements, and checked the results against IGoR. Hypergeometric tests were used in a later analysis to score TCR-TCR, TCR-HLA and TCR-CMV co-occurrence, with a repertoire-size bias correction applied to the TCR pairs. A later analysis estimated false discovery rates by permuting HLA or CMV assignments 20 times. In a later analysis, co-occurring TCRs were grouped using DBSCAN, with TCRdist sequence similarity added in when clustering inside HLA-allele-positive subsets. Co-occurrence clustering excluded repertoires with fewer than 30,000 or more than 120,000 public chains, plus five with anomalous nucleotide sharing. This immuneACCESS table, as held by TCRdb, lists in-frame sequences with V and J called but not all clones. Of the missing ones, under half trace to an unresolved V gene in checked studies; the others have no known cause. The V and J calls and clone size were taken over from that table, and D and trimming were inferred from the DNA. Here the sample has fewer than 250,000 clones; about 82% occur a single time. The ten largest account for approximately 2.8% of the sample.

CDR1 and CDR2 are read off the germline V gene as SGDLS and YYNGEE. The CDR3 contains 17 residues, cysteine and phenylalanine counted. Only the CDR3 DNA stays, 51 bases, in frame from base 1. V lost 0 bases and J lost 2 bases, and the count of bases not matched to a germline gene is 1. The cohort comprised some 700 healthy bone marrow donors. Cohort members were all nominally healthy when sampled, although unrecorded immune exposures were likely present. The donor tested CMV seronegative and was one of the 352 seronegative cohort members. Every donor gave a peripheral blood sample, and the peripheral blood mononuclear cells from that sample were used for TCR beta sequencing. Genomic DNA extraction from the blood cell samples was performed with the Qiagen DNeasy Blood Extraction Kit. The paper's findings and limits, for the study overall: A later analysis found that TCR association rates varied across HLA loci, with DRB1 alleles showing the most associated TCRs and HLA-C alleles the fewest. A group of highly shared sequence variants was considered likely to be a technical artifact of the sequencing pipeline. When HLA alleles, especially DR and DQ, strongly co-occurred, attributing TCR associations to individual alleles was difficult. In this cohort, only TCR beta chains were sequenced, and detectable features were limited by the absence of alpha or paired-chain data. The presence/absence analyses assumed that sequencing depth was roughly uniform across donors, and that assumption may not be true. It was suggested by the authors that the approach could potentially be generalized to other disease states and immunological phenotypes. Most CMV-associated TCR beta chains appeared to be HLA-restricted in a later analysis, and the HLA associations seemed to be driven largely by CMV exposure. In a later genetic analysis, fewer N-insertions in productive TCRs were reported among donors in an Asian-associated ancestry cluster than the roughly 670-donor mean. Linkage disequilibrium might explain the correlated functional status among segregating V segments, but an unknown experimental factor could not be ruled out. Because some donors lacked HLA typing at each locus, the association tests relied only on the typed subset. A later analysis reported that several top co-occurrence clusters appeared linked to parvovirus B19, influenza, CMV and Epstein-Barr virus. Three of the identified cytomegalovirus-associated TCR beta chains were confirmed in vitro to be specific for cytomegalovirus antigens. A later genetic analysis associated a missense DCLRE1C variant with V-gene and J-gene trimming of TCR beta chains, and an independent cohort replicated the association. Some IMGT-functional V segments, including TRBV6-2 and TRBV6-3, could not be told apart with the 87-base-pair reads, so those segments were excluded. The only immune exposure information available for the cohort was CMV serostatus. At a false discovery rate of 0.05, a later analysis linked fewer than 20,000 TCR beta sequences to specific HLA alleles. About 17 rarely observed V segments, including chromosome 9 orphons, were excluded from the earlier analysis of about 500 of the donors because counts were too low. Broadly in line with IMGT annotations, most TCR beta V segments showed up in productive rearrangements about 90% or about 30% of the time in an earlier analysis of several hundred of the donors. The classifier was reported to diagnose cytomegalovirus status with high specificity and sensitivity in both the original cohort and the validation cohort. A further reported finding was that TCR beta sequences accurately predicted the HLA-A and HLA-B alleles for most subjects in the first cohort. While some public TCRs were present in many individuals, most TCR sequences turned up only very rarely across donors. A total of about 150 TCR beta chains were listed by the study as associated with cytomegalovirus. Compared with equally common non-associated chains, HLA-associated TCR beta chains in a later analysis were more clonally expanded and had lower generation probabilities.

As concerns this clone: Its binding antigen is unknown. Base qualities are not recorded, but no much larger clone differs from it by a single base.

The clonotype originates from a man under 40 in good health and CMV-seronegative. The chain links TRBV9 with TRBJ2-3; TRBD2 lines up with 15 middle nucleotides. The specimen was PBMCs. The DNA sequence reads TGTGCCAGCAGCGTAGGGACTAGCGGGGGGGCCACAGATACGCAGTATTTT. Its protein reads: CASSVGTSGGATDTQYF.